The 3 T cell receptor beta chains presented below share a single source sample, sequenced in a study of CD8 T cells in Susac syndrome. About 0.5 to 1 ug RNA was reverse transcribed with random hexamers. Each CDR3 protein gets one entry after TCRdb re-called the immunoSEQ multiplex PCR reads with MiXCR. The top ten hold roughly 0.16% of the sample, which has roughly 150,000 distinct CDR3 sequences, about 95% seen once. Material for sequencing was CD4+ T cells from PBMCs. These receptors were collected from a human donor with Susac syndrome.

The V gene is TRBV2, the J gene TRBJ2-5; D ambiguous. Germline CDR1 reads SNHLY; CDR2 reads FYNNEI. This CDR3 region has 11 residues. The ends were cut back, 10 bases at V and 5 bases at J, with 11 bases in the middle. CDR3 loop: CATSLGETQYF. DNA for the CDR3: TGTGCCACCTCGCTGGGGGAGACCCAGTACTTC.

This chain uses TRBV20-1 with TRBJ2-5; unclear D gene. Trimming stripped 3 bases from V and 3 bases from J, with 8 bases between. Looked up from germline, CDR1 is DFQATT and CDR2 is SNEGSKA (reference sequence). The CDR3 is 12 amino acids. CDR3 loop: CSASRQEETQYF. In nucleotides, the CDR3 is TGCAGTGCTAGTAGACAAGAAGAGACCCAGTACTTC.

The chain recombines TRBV25-1 with TRBJ2-1; either TRBD1 or TRBD2 may supply D (6 bases each). V gave up 5 bases and J gave up 7 bases, with 12 bases separating them. Germline V CDR1 and CDR2: MGHDK, SYGVNS. This CDR3 has 13 residues. CDR3: CASSLPGANEQFF. In DNA, the CDR3 is TGTGCCAGCAGTTTACCGGGGGCTAATGAGCAGTTCTTC.